These T cell receptor beta chains were read from a single sample in a study of long-term antiretroviral therapy in people with HIV. TCRdb's table, derived via immunoSEQ multiplex PCR, lists solely in-frame clones and lacks some. The sample records about 33,000 clones, 65% to 80% being singletons. This sample comprised unsorted PBMCs, obtained 2 years after starting antiretroviral therapy. Receptors were obtained from a woman aged 45-59 years with HIV. Each CDR3 is given with its conserved first and last residue. Fields, in order: CDR3 DNA, CDR3 protein, clone size, D gene, J gene, V gene. D genes are given only for firm matches. Not every row has a clone size; where given, it reads once, few, many or a size class.

CDR3nt: TGTGCCAGCAGCCCCGGGGCACAGGCGCAGTATTTT; CDR3aa: CASSPGAQAQYF; abundance: .; d_gene: .; j_gene: TRBJ2-3; v_gene: TRBV2
CDR3nt: TGCGCCAGCAGCTTGGTGGTAGCGGGCACCGGGGAGCTGTTTTTT; CDR3aa: CASSLVVAGTGELFF; abundance: .; d_gene: TRBD2; j_gene: TRBJ2-2; v_gene: TRBV5-1
CDR3nt: TGTGCCAGTAGTATGCAGGGGCAGGGCGCAACTAATGAAAAACTGTTTTTT; CDR3aa: CASSMQGQGATNEKLFF; abundance: once; d_gene: .; j_gene: TRBJ1-4; v_gene: TRBV19
CDR3nt: TGCGCCAGCAGCCAACTTGAGGGGGGGGCTGGAAACACCATATATTTT; CDR3aa: CASSQLEGGAGNTIYF; abundance: .; d_gene: .; j_gene: TRBJ1-3; v_gene: TRBV4-1
CDR3nt: TGTGCCAGCAGCCCCAACGGACGGGGCCCGGGGCACGAGCAGTACTTC; CDR3aa: CASSPNGRGPGHEQYF; abundance: .; d_gene: .; j_gene: TRBJ2-7; v_gene: TRBV27
CDR3nt: TGTGCCAGCAGTGAAGGGTCAGGGCCCCCCCACAATGAGCAGTTCTTC; CDR3aa: CASSEGSGPPHNEQFF; abundance: .; d_gene: .; j_gene: TRBJ2-1; v_gene: TRBV6-1
CDR3nt: TGTGCCAGCAGTCTGGACCTCACGGGGACCGGGGAGCTGTTTTTT; CDR3aa: CASSLDLTGTGELFF; abundance: .; d_gene: .; j_gene: TRBJ2-2; v_gene: TRBV6-5
CDR3nt: TGTGCCAGCACCCTAAATGGGGTTTCGAACACCGGGGAGCTGTTTTTT; CDR3aa: CASTLNGVSNTGELFF; abundance: .; d_gene: .; j_gene: TRBJ2-2; v_gene: TRBV27
CDR3nt: TGTGCCAGCAGCTTAAGGGCAGGGCGGAACACTGAAGCTTTCTTT; CDR3aa: CASSLRAGRNTEAFF; abundance: few; d_gene: .; j_gene: TRBJ1-1; v_gene: TRBV7-3
CDR3nt: TGTGCCAGCAGTTTATCGGACGGGGGGGCTGATACGCAGTATTTT; CDR3aa: CASSLSDGGADTQYF; abundance: .; d_gene: TRBD2; j_gene: TRBJ2-3; v_gene: TRBV27
CDR3nt: TGTGCCTGGAGTGTCTCAGGGGGAGAGACCCAGTACTTC; CDR3aa: CAWSVSGGETQYF; abundance: once; d_gene: TRBD1; j_gene: TRBJ2-5; v_gene: TRBV30
CDR3nt: TGTGCCAGCATCTCGGGGACTAGCGGGGGGGCCCGTGGAGAGACCCAGTACTTC; CDR3aa: CASISGTSGGARGETQYF; abundance: .; d_gene: TRBD2; j_gene: TRBJ2-5; v_gene: TRBV11-1
CDR3nt: TGCGCCAGCAGCCGAGACAGGGCATACGACTACGAGCAGTACTTC; CDR3aa: CASSRDRAYDYEQYF; abundance: few; d_gene: TRBD1; j_gene: TRBJ2-7; v_gene: TRBV4-1
CDR3nt: TGTGCCAGTAGCCAGGACAGGGGGCAGGGAGATACGCAGTATTTT; CDR3aa: CASSQDRGQGDTQYF; abundance: .; d_gene: TRBD1; j_gene: TRBJ2-3; v_gene: TRBV19
CDR3nt: TGTGCCAGCAGCGGGGCTGACCAGGGGGAGAACTATGGCTACACCTTC; CDR3aa: CASSGADQGENYGYTF; abundance: few; d_gene: TRBD1; j_gene: TRBJ1-2; v_gene: TRBV5-5
CDR3nt: TGTGCCTGGGGGAGCGGGGGGCACACCGGGGAGCTGTTTTTT; CDR3aa: CAWGSGGHTGELFF; abundance: .; d_gene: TRBD2; j_gene: TRBJ2-2; v_gene: TRBV30
CDR3nt: TGTGCCAGCAGCTCCCCGACTCTTTACGAGCAGTACTTC; CDR3aa: CASSSPTLYEQYF; abundance: .; d_gene: .; j_gene: TRBJ2-7; v_gene: TRBV7-9
CDR3nt: TGTGCCAGCAGCCCCGGGGGGGGAACGGGTGAAAAACTGTTTTTT; CDR3aa: CASSPGGGTGEKLFF; abundance: .; d_gene: .; j_gene: TRBJ1-4; v_gene: TRBV7-3
CDR3nt: TGTGCCAGCACTGGAGGTGAGACCCAGTACTTC; CDR3aa: CASTGGETQYF; abundance: .; d_gene: .; j_gene: TRBJ2-5; v_gene: TRBV25-1
CDR3nt: TGTGCCAGCAGTTTGAAGGGAGGCCCTGAAGCTTTCTTT; CDR3aa: CASSLKGGPEAFF; abundance: .; d_gene: .; j_gene: TRBJ1-1; v_gene: TRBV27
CDR3nt: TGTGCCAGCAGCTCAGCGGGGGGGGTGCAGTATTTT; CDR3aa: CASSSAGGVQYF; abundance: .; d_gene: TRBD2; j_gene: TRBJ2-3; v_gene: TRBV7-3
CDR3nt: TGTGCCAGCAGTCGTTCTAGCGGGGGGGATACGCAGTATTTT; CDR3aa: CASSRSSGGDTQYF; abundance: .; d_gene: TRBD2; j_gene: TRBJ2-3; v_gene: TRBV7-8
CDR3nt: TGTGCCAGCTCACCGGGGCTTAGCTATGGCTACACCTTC; CDR3aa: CASSPGLSYGYTF; abundance: .; d_gene: .; j_gene: TRBJ1-2; v_gene: TRBV18
CDR3nt: TGTGCCAGCAGCCTTGGTAACAGTCGGTACGAGCAGTACTTC; CDR3aa: CASSLGNSRYEQYF; abundance: .; d_gene: .; j_gene: TRBJ2-7; v_gene: TRBV5-6
CDR3nt: TGTGCCAGCAGCCCCGCGGGGGGAGGAGGCTACACCTTC; CDR3aa: CASSPAGGGGYTF; abundance: .; d_gene: .; j_gene: TRBJ1-2; v_gene: TRBV7-3
CDR3nt: TGTGCCAGCAGCTATATACCGACAGGGGTTGGCACTGAAGCTTTCTTT; CDR3aa: CASSYIPTGVGTEAFF; abundance: .; d_gene: TRBD1; j_gene: TRBJ1-1; v_gene: TRBV5-4
CDR3nt: TGCGCCAGCAGCCTCCCCGGTACGGCGAGCACAGATACGCAGTATTTT; CDR3aa: CASSLPGTASTDTQYF; abundance: .; d_gene: .; j_gene: TRBJ2-3; v_gene: TRBV5-1
CDR3nt: TGTGCCAGCATCTCGGTCAATGAGCAGTTCTTC; CDR3aa: CASISVNEQFF; abundance: .; d_gene: .; j_gene: TRBJ2-1; v_gene: TRBV27
CDR3nt: TGTGCCAGCAAGCTAGGGGGCGGCGATGAAGCTTTCTTT; CDR3aa: CASKLGGGDEAFF; abundance: .; d_gene: TRBD1; j_gene: TRBJ1-1; v_gene: TRBV6-6
CDR3nt: TGTGCCAGCAGCCCCGGGACAGGAGCTGGAAACACCATATATTTT; CDR3aa: CASSPGTGAGNTIYF; abundance: few; d_gene: TRBD1; j_gene: TRBJ1-3; v_gene: TRBV5-6
CDR3nt: TGTGCCAGCAGCTTAGGACAGGGGGGAGAAAAACTGTTTTTT; CDR3aa: CASSLGQGGEKLFF; abundance: .; d_gene: TRBD1; j_gene: TRBJ1-4; v_gene: TRBV7-9
CDR3nt: TGTGCCAGCAGCTTAATGACAGGATATAGCAATCAGCCCCAGCATTTT; CDR3aa: CASSLMTGYSNQPQHF; abundance: .; d_gene: .; j_gene: TRBJ1-5; v_gene: TRBV7-8
CDR3nt: TGTGCCAGCAGCCAGGGGACTAGCGGGGGGGCCGATGATACGCAGTATTTT; CDR3aa: CASSQGTSGGADDTQYF; abundance: .; d_gene: TRBD2; j_gene: TRBJ2-3; v_gene: TRBV27
CDR3nt: TGTGCCAGCAGCCGGGGTGACGAAAAACTGTTTTTT; CDR3aa: CASSRGDEKLFF; abundance: .; d_gene: .; j_gene: TRBJ1-4; v_gene: TRBV11-2
CDR3nt: TGTGCCAGCAGCTTAGCGGGACAGATGAACACTGAAGCTTTCTTT; CDR3aa: CASSLAGQMNTEAFF; abundance: .; d_gene: TRBD1; j_gene: TRBJ1-1; v_gene: TRBV7-8
CDR3nt: TGTGCCAGCAGCTCAGAGGGACAGGGGGACGAGCAGTACTTC; CDR3aa: CASSSEGQGDEQYF; abundance: .; d_gene: TRBD1; j_gene: TRBJ2-7; v_gene: TRBV7-9
CDR3nt: TGTGCCAGCAGCTTACTGGGACAGGGAACGAACACTGAAGCTTTCTTT; CDR3aa: CASSLLGQGTNTEAFF; abundance: .; d_gene: TRBD1; j_gene: TRBJ1-1; v_gene: TRBV7-3
CDR3nt: TGTGCCTGGAGTCCTGGACGGCTCAATCAGCCCCAGCATTTT; CDR3aa: CAWSPGRLNQPQHF; abundance: once; d_gene: .; j_gene: TRBJ1-5; v_gene: TRBV30
CDR3nt: TGTGCCTGGAGCCACGGACAGGGGAGATCGCAGGGCTACACCTTC; CDR3aa: CAWSHGQGRSQGYTF; abundance: few; d_gene: TRBD1; j_gene: TRBJ1-2; v_gene: TRBV30
CDR3nt: TGTGCTAGTGGCCCTTCGTCTGGAAACACCATATATTTT; CDR3aa: CASGPSSGNTIYF; abundance: .; d_gene: .; j_gene: TRBJ1-3; v_gene: TRBV12-5
CDR3nt: TGTGCCAGCAGCTTAATCGGTAGGGGACGCACCGGGGAGCTGTTTTTT; CDR3aa: CASSLIGRGRTGELFF; abundance: .; d_gene: .; j_gene: TRBJ2-2; v_gene: TRBV7-3
CDR3nt: TGCGCCAGCAGTCAATGTCCCCTGTCTCAGCCCCAGCATTTT; CDR3aa: CASSQCPLSQPQHF; abundance: .; d_gene: .; j_gene: TRBJ1-5; v_gene: TRBV23-1
CDR3nt: TGTGCCAGCAGTCCCCCGGGACAGGGATTTTTTAACACCATATATTTT; CDR3aa: CASSPPGQGFFNTIYF; abundance: .; d_gene: TRBD1; j_gene: TRBJ1-3; v_gene: TRBV28
CDR3nt: TGTGCCAGCAGCAACACTAGCGGGGGGCGTGAGACCCAGTACTTC; CDR3aa: CASSNTSGGRETQYF; abundance: .; d_gene: .; j_gene: TRBJ2-5; v_gene: TRBV21-1
CDR3nt: TGTGCCAGTAGTATAGGAGGGTCCTATAATTCACCCCTCCACTTT; CDR3aa: CASSIGGSYNSPLHF; abundance: .; d_gene: .; j_gene: TRBJ1-6; v_gene: TRBV19
CDR3nt: TGTGCCAGCAGTGCCCACAGGACCCTCAACACTGAAGCTTTCTTT; CDR3aa: CASSAHRTLNTEAFF; abundance: once; d_gene: .; j_gene: TRBJ1-1; v_gene: TRBV6-5
CDR3nt: TGTGCCAGCAGCTTAAGGACAGGGGGAGAGACCCAGTACTTC; CDR3aa: CASSLRTGGETQYF; abundance: .; d_gene: TRBD1; j_gene: TRBJ2-5; v_gene: TRBV7-7
CDR3nt: TGTGCCAGCAGCCTCCAGGGGGGGGAGACCCAGTACTTC; CDR3aa: CASSLQGGETQYF; abundance: .; d_gene: .; j_gene: TRBJ2-5; v_gene: TRBV5-6
CDR3nt: TGTGCCAGCAGCTTAATCTCCCGGGGAAACTACGAGCAGTACTTC; CDR3aa: CASSLISRGNYEQYF; abundance: few; d_gene: .; j_gene: TRBJ2-7; v_gene: TRBV7-3
CDR3nt: TGTGCCAGTAGTTTTACAGGGTTTAATCAGCCCCAGCATTTT; CDR3aa: CASSFTGFNQPQHF; abundance: .; d_gene: .; j_gene: TRBJ1-5; v_gene: TRBV19
CDR3nt: TGTGCCAGCAGCATCGACAGGGGTTGGGAAAAACTGTTTTTT; CDR3aa: CASSIDRGWEKLFF; abundance: .; d_gene: TRBD1; j_gene: TRBJ1-4; v_gene: TRBV7-2
CDR3nt: TGTGCTAGTGGTTTGGGTCGACTTGGAAATTCACCCCTCCACTTT; CDR3aa: CASGLGRLGNSPLHF; abundance: few; d_gene: .; j_gene: TRBJ1-6; v_gene: TRBV12-5
CDR3nt: TGTGCTAGTGGTTTGGGGGGAGGCCAGGGGGCCGACGAGCAGTACTTC; CDR3aa: CASGLGGGQGADEQYF; abundance: .; d_gene: TRBD1; j_gene: TRBJ2-7; v_gene: TRBV12-5
CDR3nt: TGTGCCAGCAGCCCCGGACAACGGGTGGATCCCCTCCACTTT; CDR3aa: CASSPGQRVDPLHF; abundance: few; d_gene: .; j_gene: TRBJ1-6; v_gene: TRBV7-9
CDR3nt: TGTGCCAGCATCCTCGAAGGGGCAGATACGCAGTATTTT; CDR3aa: CASILEGADTQYF; abundance: .; d_gene: .; j_gene: TRBJ2-3; v_gene: TRBV2
CDR3nt: TGTGCCAGCTCACCTTTACCTAGCGCAGGGAGGAACGAGCAGTACTTC; CDR3aa: CASSPLPSAGRNEQYF; abundance: .; d_gene: .; j_gene: TRBJ2-7; v_gene: TRBV18
CDR3nt: TGCGCCAGCAGCCCTACGTTTAGGGCCTACAATGAGCAGTTCTTC; CDR3aa: CASSPTFRAYNEQFF; abundance: .; d_gene: .; j_gene: TRBJ2-1; v_gene: TRBV10-2
CDR3nt: TGCGCCAGCAGCTCCGGACTAGGACAGGGTAATTCACCCCTCCACTTT; CDR3aa: CASSSGLGQGNSPLHF; abundance: .; d_gene: TRBD1; j_gene: TRBJ1-6; v_gene: TRBV5-1
CDR3nt: TGTGCCAGCATTGGGTGGGCGGGGAATCAGCCCCAGCATTTT; CDR3aa: CASIGWAGNQPQHF; abundance: .; d_gene: .; j_gene: TRBJ1-5; v_gene: TRBV6-1